Sequencing of this T cell receptor beta chain was carried out in a study of shared clonotypes between healthy human individuals. For this clone: Its antigen is currently unknown.

The germline CDR1 and CDR2 sequences are LGHNA and YSLEER. The CDR3 consists of 14 residues. V was cut by 0 bases and J by 6 bases, with 12 bases left in between. Study-level points and caveats: Read depth was anticipated to influence clonotype sharing among donors. The study generally estimated greater richness for naive than memory subsets.

Profiling relied on immunoSEQ multiplex PCR, and the TCRdb table lists in-frame clones only, not all of them. The sample lists roughly 1 million clones, approximately 76% occurring once. The receptor was isolated from a young man in good health. Sequenced sample: memory CD4+ T cells sorted from blood. The subset: CD45RA-negative fraction. This chain links TRBV4-3 with TRBJ2-7; unclear D gene. The CDR3 DNA follows: TGCGCCAGCAGCCAAGATAGTAGTCGTGGCGAGCAGTACTTC. Translated, it gives CASSQDSSRGEQYF.